This T cell receptor beta chain was identified during a study of T cell responses to AZD1222 COVID-19 vaccine. The study, taken as a whole, reports: Spike-specific TCR breadth and depth rose after two AZD1222 doses. Every sample of the repertoires postdated the peak T cell response. Epitopes outside B.1.351 and B.1.1.7 mutated regions reportedly drew nearly half of spike TCRs.

Sequenced by immunoSEQ multiplex PCR; TCRdb stores in-frame clones only, minus some. The sample comprises roughly 170,000 clones, around 88% of which are singletons, and approximately 0.5% rests with the top ten. Note on this clone: Its specificity is unknown.

The CDR3 totals 12 residues. Trimming pared 7 bases from V and 1 base from J, leaving 8 bases between. In germline, CDR1 is MDHEN, CDR2 SYDVKM. Sequencing used peripheral blood, obtained on day 0 of AZD1222 vaccination. The clonotype comes from an adult in good health. The chain combines TRBV28 with TRBJ2-7; D is perhaps TRBD2 (6 bases). The CDR3: CASNAGSYEQYF. The CDR3 DNA is TGTGCCAGCAACGCGGGGTCCTACGAGCAGTACTTC.